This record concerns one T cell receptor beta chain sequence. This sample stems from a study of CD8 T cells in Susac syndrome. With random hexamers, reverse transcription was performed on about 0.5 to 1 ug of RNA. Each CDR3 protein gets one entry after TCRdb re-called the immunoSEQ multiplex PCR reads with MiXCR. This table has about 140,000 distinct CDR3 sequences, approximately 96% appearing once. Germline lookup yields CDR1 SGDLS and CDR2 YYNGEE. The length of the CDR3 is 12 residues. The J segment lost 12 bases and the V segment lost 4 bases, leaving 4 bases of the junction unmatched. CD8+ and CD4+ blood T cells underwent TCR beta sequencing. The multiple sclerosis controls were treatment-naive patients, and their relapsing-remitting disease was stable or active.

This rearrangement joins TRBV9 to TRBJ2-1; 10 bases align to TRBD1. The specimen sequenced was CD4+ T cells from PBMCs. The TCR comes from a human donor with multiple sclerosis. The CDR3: CASSSDRGRQFF. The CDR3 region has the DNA TGTGCCAGCAGCTCGGACAGGGGGAGGCAGTTCTTC.